This TCR beta chain appears in the sequencing data of a study of cytomegalovirus exposure and HLA in healthy donors. Study-level findings and limits: Sequencing depth roughly uniform across donors was assumed in presence/absence analyses. Most likely, a cluster of highly shared sequence variants arose as a sequencing artifact.

Note on this clone: Its target is unknown.

In nominal health when sampled, donors likely had unrecorded immune exposures nonetheless. Both 60 Vbeta primers and 13 Jbeta primers went into the PCR. In the original analysis: As a later analysis found, there were 80 million to 90 million unique TCR beta chains, of which roughly 11 million were shared. Assay used: immunoSEQ multiplex PCR; TCRdb lists only in-frame clones, some missing. For V, J and clone size, that table is used; D and trimming come from the DNA. The profile shows fewer than 100,000 clones, less than 8% of them singletons. The sample comprised PBMCs. This TCR came from a man in his forties or fifties in good health and CMV-seronegative.

CDR3 sequence: CASSLGGGEQFF. The CDR3 region has the DNA TGTGCCAGCAGTCTAGGGGGCGGTGAGCAGTTCTTC. This chain uses TRBV7-8 with TRBJ2-1, with 7 bases that match TRBD1. Trimming took 6 bases from V and 9 from J; bases not matched to a gene: 5. Per the germline V gene, CDR1 is SGHVS and CDR2 is FQNEAQ. The CDR3 totals 12 residues.